A single sample gave rise to the 9 T cell receptor beta chains below, sequenced in a study of Ad26.COV2.S vaccination and SARS-CoV-2 variants. The protocol was immunoSEQ multiplex PCR, while the TCRdb copy is restricted to in-frame clones and leaves out a portion. The sample lists under 150,000 clones; just over 85% were seen once. The material was peripheral blood, obtained after recovery from COVID-19. Receptors were obtained from a human donor who had recovered from COVID-19.

The CDR3: CASSLASTHKNIQYF. The CDR3 region has the DNA TGCGCCAGCAGCTTGGCCAGCACCCACAAAAACATTCAGTACTTC. The V gene is TRBV5-1, the J gene TRBJ2-4; D uncertain. Germline V gene data show CDR1 as SGHRS and CDR2 as YFSETQ. V was trimmed by 0 bases and J by 3 bases, leaving 10 bases between them. The CDR3 is 15 residues long.

The chain recombines TRBV28 with TRBJ1-5, with D unresolved. From germline, CDR1 is MDHEN and CDR2 SYDVKM. CDR3 length: 15 amino acids. V was pared by 3 bases and J by 1 base, with 10 bases between. This CDR3 reads CASSFSDGSNQPQHF. The DNA for the CDR3 is TGTGCCAGCAGTTTTTCGGACGGAAGCAATCAGCCCCAGCATTTT.

The genes are TRBV24-1 and TRBJ1-4; the D gene is possibly TRBD1 (5 bases). The CDR3 loop spans 17 amino acids. Germline V CDR1 and CDR2: KGHDR, SFDVKD. V was pared by 3 bases and J by 4 bases, with 17 bases between. The CDR3: CATSDPSLGAINEKLFF. The CDR3 DNA reads TGTGCCACCAGTGATCCTAGCCTCGGGGCCATTAATGAAAAACTGTTTTTT.

This clone was observed a handful of times. V usage is TRBV5-1 and J usage is TRBJ1-1; 10 bases map to TRBD1. Trimming took 8 bases from V and 5 from J; bases not matched to a gene: 9. CDR3 length: 14 residues. CDR1 is SGHRS, CDR2 YFSETQ, per germline. The CDR3 nucleotides are TGCGCCAGTGGACAGGGGGGCGGGCAGACTGAAGCTTTCTTT. Protein: CASGQGGGQTEAFF.

This chain uses TRBV27 with TRBJ1-2; 7 nucleotides align to TRBD1. The CDR3 has 13 amino acids. Unmatched junction bases numbered 4, after V lost 2 bases and J lost 7 bases. Germline CDR1 reads MNHEY; CDR2 reads SMNVEV (reference sequence). CDR3 sequence (DNA): TGTGCCAGCAGTTTAAGACAGGGTCTTGGCTACACCTTC. Amino acid sequence: CASSLRQGLGYTF.

The J gene is TRBJ2-1, the V gene TRBV5-8; D uncertain. The CDR3 contains 14 residues. Germline CDR1 is SGHTS and CDR2 is YDEGEE. Trimming removed 4 bases from V and 5 bases from J, with 13 bases in between. The chain's CDR3 is CASSPFPRDNEQFF. CDR3 bases: TGTGCCAGCAGCCCGTTCCCCCGGGACAATGAGCAGTTCTTC.

This clone has a handful of counts. The genes are TRBV7-9 and TRBJ1-5; D unclear. The CDR3 covers 12 residues. Trimming took 7 bases from V and 5 from J, leaving 9 bases between them. In germline, CDR1 is SEHNR, CDR2 FQNEAQ (reference sequence). CDR3 in DNA: TGTGCCAGCAACAGACCAGATCAGCCCCAGCATTTT. Its protein is CASNRPDQPQHF.

V gene TRBV19 combines with J gene TRBJ1-5; 7 nucleotides match TRBD1. Germline CDR1 reads LNHDA; CDR2 reads SQIVND (reference sequence). The CDR3 has 15 residues. The J segment lost 4 bases and the V segment lost 7 bases, leaving 10 bases of the junction unmatched. CDR3 DNA: TGTGCCAGTACCCGAAGGGAACAGGGGAATCAGCCCCAGCATTTT. Amino acids: CASTRREQGNQPQHF.

This chain joins TRBV7-2 and TRBJ1-5, with D maybe TRBD1 (5 bases). V was trimmed by 5 bases and J by 4 bases, leaving 9 bases between them. The CDR3 sequence is 13 residues long. CDR1 is SGHTA and CDR2 is FQGNSA in the germline V gene. The chain's CDR3 is CASSPQGNQPQHF. The CDR3 nucleotides are TGTGCCAGCAGCCCCCAGGGTAATCAGCCCCAGCATTTT.